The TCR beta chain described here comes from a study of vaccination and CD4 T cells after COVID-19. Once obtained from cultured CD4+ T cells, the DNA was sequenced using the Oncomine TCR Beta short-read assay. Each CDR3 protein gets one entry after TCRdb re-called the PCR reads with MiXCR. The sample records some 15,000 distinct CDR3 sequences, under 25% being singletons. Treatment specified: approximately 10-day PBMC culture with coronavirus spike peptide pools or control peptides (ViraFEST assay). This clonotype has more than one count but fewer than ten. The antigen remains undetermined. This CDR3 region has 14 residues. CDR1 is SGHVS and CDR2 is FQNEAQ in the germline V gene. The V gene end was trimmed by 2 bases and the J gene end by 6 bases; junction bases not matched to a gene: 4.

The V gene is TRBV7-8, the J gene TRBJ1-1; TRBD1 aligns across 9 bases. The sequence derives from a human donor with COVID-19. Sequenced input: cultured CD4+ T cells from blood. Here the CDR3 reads CASSLRDRVPEAFF. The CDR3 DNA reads TGTGCCAGCAGCTTAAGGGACAGGGTCCCTGAAGCTTTCTTT.